The entry below gives a single T cell receptor (beta chain) sequence along with its context. Its specificity is unknown. Germline is not matched at one junction end, which may reflect a read error. These data belong to a study of cytomegalovirus exposure and HLA in healthy donors. In the study overall: Some 200 million T cells yielded around 120 million unique TCR beta sequences in earlier analysis.

The PCR employed 60 Vbeta primers together with 13 Jbeta primers. Here immunoSEQ multiplex PCR was the method, and the copy in TCRdb shows in-frame clones only, minus some. This sample has some 150,000 clones, with approximately 75% found just once. Germline assignment: CDR1 DFQATT and CDR2 SNEGSKA (reference sequence). The CDR3 runs 10 residues. Whole-study findings and limits: Several top significant clusters appeared, in a later analysis, to be linked to common viral pathogens. Most CMV-associated TCR beta chains appeared HLA-restricted in a later analysis.

The gene calls are TRBV20-1 and TRBJ2-3; D is possibly TRBD1 (7 bases). The sequence was obtained from a male donor in good health and CMV-seronegative. The sample comprised PBMCs. Here the CDR3 DNA reads TGCAGTGCTAGAGTCCCAGGGGGGTGTTTT. It specifies CSARVPGGCF.